A selection of T cell receptor beta chains follows, all from one sample in a study of type 1 regulatory T cells. Their antigens remain unidentified. MiXCR, run by TCRdb on the reads, gives a single entry per CDR3 protein. The sample records more than 20,000 distinct CDR3 sequences, roughly 72% being singletons. The sequencing sample was made of cultured T cells, either the whole culture or a sorted T cell fraction (not recorded which). These receptors were collected from a human donor in good health. CDR3s include the opening cysteine and the closing phenylalanine or tryptophan. D genes are given only for firm matches. Clone size is given for some rows only: seen once, a few or many times, or a class if the clone is expanded.

TRBD2	.	TRBV7-8	TRBJ2-1	TGTGCCAGCAGCTTAGCTCTAGCGGGGATGTCCTACAATGAGCAGTTCTTC	CASSLALAGMSYNEQFF
.	.	TRBV20-1	TRBJ2-3	TGCAGTGCTAGAAAGGGAGATACGCAGTATTTT	CSARKGDTQYF
.	.	TRBV27	TRBJ1-2	TGTGCCAGCAGTCGAGGCCGTTCTCGGGGGCAGGACGGCTACACCTTC	CASSRGRSRGQDGYTF
.	few	TRBV6-5	TRBJ1-2	TGTGCCAGCAGTTACGTCGCCGGACCCTATGGCTACACCTTC	CASSYVAGPYGYTF
TRBD1	.	TRBV12-3/TRBV12-4	TRBJ2-2	TGTGCCAGCAGCCCTGCCGGGACAGTAATTTCGGGGGAGCTGTTTTTT	CASSPAGTVISGELFF
.	.	TRBV11-3	TRBJ2-7	TGTGCCAGCAGCTCCGCACGGCAGACCTCCTACGAGCAGTACTTC	CASSSARQTSYEQYF
.	.	TRBV6-2/TRBV6-3	TRBJ2-6	TGTGCCAGCAAACGGACCACGAACTCTGGGGCCAACGTCCTGACTTTC	CASKRTTNSGANVLTF
TRBD1	.	TRBV10-3	TRBJ2-3	TGTGCCATCAGTGACCTGACAGGGGGCGGGAAAAATACGCAGTATTTT	CAISDLTGGGKNTQYF
.	.	TRBV10-3	TRBJ1-1	TGTGCCGCTGCGCTGGGCACGAACACTGAAGCTTTCTTT	CAAALGTNTEAFF
.	.	TRBV20-1	TRBJ1-5	TGCAGTGCTAGAGCCCCGGGACGCCTCAATCAGCCCCAGCATTTT	CSARAPGRLNQPQHF